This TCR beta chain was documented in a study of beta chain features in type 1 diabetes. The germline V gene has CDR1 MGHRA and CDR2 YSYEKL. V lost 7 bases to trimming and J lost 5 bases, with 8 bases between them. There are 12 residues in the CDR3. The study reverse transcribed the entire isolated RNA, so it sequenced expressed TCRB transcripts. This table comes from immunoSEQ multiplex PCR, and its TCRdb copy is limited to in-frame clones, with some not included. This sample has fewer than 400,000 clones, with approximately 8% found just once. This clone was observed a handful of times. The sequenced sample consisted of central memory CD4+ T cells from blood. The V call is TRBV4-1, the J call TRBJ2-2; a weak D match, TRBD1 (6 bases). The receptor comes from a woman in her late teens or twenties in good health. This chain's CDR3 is CASNRGTGELFF. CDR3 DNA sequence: TGCGCCAGCAATAGGGGGACCGGGGAGCTGTTTTTT.